What follows are 5 T cell receptor beta chains derived from one specimen sequenced in a study of cytomegalovirus exposure and HLA in healthy donors. The data were produced by immunoSEQ multiplex PCR, yet TCRdb's version contains in-frame clones alone and is incomplete. The sample lists 100,000 to 120,000 clones; approximately 89% were seen once. Material: PBMCs. Every receptor here comes from a young woman in good health and CMV-seronegative.

This clone was recorded once. The chain couples TRBV7-2 to TRBJ2-7, with D hard to call. The ends were cut back, 5 bases at V and 0 bases at J, with 5 bases in the middle. The CDR3 sequence is 12 residues long. Germline loops: CDR1 SGHTA, CDR2 FQGNSA. CDR3 region: CASSTSSYEQYF. For the CDR3, the DNA is TGTGCCAGCAGCACGAGCTCCTACGAGCAGTACTTC.

The chain recombines TRBV7-2 with TRBJ1-4; 9 bases are shared with TRBD1. The CDR3 totals 16 residues. In germline, CDR1 is SGHTA, CDR2 FQGNSA. Trimming cost V 5 bases and J 5 bases; bases outside gene matches: 9. CDR3 DNA sequence: TGTGCCAGCAGCCGTATAAGCGGGACAGGGAATGAAAAACTGTTTTTT. It yields the protein CASSRISGTGNEKLFF.

The CDR3 sequence is CASWEGTIQETQYF. In nucleotides, the CDR3 is TGTGCCAGCTGGGAGGGGACTATACAAGAGACCCAGTACTTC. V and J are TRBV6-5 and TRBJ2-5; TRBD2 matches at 7 bases. Trimming at V came to 8 bases and at J to 2 bases, leaving 8 bases not matched to a gene. Looked up from germline, CDR1 is MNHEY and CDR2 is SVGAGI. This CDR3 comprises 14 residues.

The chain has TRBV5-1 and TRBJ2-7; the match to TRBD1 covers 8 bases. CDR3 length: 13 amino acids. The V gene end was trimmed by 1 base and the J gene end by 6 bases; junction bases not matched to a gene: 3. Looked up from germline, CDR1 is SGHRS and CDR2 is YFSETQ. The CDR3 here is CASSLSQGAEQYF. DNA for the CDR3: TGCGCCAGCAGCTTGTCTCAGGGGGCCGAGCAGTACTTC. Using reference TRBV5-1 and TRBJ2-7 for the parts outside the CDR3, the full variable domain is KAGVTQTPRYLIKTRGQQVTLSCSPISGHRSVSWYQQTPGQGLQFLFEYFSETQRNKGNFPGRFSGRQFSNSRSEMNVSTLELGDSALYLCASSLSQGAEQYFGPGTRLTVT.

The V gene is TRBV28, the J gene TRBJ1-4; perhaps TRBD1 as D (6 bases). Trimming removed 3 bases from V and 5 bases from J, with 10 bases in between. The CDR3 spans 14 residues. Germline CDR1 MDHEN, CDR2 SYDVKM. CDR3 nucleotides: TGTGCCAGCAGTTTGGGGGCGAGGAATGAAAAACTGTTTTTT. This sequence encodes CASSLGARNEKLFF. The full variable domain, rest sourced from reference TRBV28 and TRBJ1-4, is DVKVTQSSRYLVKRTGEKVFLECVQDMDHENMFWYRQDPGLGLRLIYFSYDVKMKEKGDIPEGYSVSREKKERFSLILESASTNQTSMYLCASSLGARNEKLFFGSGTQLSVL.